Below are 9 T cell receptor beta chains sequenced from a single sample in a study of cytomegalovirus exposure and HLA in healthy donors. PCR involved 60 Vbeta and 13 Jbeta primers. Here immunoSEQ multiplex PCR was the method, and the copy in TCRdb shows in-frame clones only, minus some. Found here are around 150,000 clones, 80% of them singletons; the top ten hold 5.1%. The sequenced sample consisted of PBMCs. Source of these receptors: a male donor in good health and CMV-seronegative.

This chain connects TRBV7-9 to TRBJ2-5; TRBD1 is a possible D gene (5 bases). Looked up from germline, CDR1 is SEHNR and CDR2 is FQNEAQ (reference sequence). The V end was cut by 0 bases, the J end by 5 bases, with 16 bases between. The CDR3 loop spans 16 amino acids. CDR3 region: CASSLALPQGAETQYF. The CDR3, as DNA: TGTGCCAGCAGCTTAGCCCTCCCCCAGGGTGCGGAGACCCAGTACTTC. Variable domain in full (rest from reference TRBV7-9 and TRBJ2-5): DTGVSQNPRHKITKRGQNVTFRCDPISEHNRLYWYRQTLGQGPEFLTYFQNEAQLEKSRLLSDRFSAERPKGSFSTLEIQRTEQGDSAMYLCASSLALPQGAETQYFGPGTRLLVL.

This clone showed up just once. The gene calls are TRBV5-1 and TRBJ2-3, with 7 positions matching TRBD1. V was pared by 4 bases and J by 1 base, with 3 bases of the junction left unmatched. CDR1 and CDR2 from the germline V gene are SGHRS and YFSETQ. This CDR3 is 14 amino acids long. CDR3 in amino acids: CASSAGTGTDTQYF. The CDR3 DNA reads TGCGCCAGCAGCGCTGGGACAGGCACAGATACGCAGTATTTT.

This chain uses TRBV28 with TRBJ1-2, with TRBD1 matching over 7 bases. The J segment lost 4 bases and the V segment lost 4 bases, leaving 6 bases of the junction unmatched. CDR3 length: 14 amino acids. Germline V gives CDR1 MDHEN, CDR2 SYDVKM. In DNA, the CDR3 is TGTGCCAGCAGTTCCGGGACAGTGGGCTATGGCTACACCTTC. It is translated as CASSSGTVGYGYTF.

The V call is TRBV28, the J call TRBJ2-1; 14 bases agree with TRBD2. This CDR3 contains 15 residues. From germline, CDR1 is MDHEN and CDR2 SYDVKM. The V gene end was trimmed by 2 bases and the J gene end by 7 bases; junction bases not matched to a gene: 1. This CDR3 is CASSLGLAGGNEQFF. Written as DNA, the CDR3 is TGTGCCAGCAGTTTAGGACTAGCGGGGGGAAATGAGCAGTTCTTC. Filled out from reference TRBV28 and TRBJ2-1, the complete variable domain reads DVKVTQSSRYLVKRTGEKVFLECVQDMDHENMFWYRQDPGLGLRLIYFSYDVKMKEKGDIPEGYSVSREKKERFSLILESASTNQTSMYLCASSLGLAGGNEQFFGPGTRLTVL.

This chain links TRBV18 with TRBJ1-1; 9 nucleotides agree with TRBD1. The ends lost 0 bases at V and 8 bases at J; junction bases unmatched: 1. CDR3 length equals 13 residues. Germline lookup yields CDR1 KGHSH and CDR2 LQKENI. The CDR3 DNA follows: TGTGCCAGCTCACCACCGGGACAGGGAGAAGCTTTCTTT. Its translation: CASSPPGQGEAFF.

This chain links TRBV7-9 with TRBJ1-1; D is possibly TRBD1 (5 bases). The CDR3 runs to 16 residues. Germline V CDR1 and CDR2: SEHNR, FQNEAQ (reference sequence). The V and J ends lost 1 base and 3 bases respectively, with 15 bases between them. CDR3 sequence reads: CASSLGPGMVDTEAFF. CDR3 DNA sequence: TGTGCCAGCAGCTTAGGGCCAGGGATGGTGGACACTGAAGCTTTCTTT.

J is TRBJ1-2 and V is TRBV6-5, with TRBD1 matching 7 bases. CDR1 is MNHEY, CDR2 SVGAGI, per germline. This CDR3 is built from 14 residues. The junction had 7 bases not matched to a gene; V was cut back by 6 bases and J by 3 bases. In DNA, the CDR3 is TGTGCCAGCAGCTCGACAGGGAACGACTATGGCTACACCTTC. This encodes CASSSTGNDYGYTF.

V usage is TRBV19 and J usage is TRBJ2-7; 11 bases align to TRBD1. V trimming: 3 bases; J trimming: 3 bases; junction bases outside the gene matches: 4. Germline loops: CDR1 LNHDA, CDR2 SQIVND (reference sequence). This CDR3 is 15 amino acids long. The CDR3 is CASSMLDRGRYEQYF. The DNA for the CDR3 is TGTGCCAGTAGTATGTTGGACAGGGGGCGCTACGAGCAGTACTTC.

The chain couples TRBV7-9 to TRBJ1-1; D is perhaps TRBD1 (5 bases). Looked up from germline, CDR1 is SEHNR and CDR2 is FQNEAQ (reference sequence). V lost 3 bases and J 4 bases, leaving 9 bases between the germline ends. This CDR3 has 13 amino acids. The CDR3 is CASSLRGITEAFF. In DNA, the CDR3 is TGTGCCAGCAGCTTGCGGGGGATCACTGAAGCTTTCTTT.